Following are 27 T cell receptor beta chains from one sample sequenced in a study of shared clonotypes between healthy human individuals. The table came from immunoSEQ multiplex PCR; TCRdb's copy has only in-frame clones and leaves some out. The top ten hold about 0.52% of the sample, which has some 1,100,000 clones, around 78% seen once. The sequenced sample was memory CD4+ T cells from PBMCs. Subset specified: CD45RA-negative fraction. These receptors all come from a young man in good health. Some clones in this sample may be carry-over from other donors' samples.

As regards this clone: The identical CDR3 is also encoded by other nucleotide sequences in the sample. The gene calls are TRBV11-3 and TRBJ1-1, with D possibly TRBD1 on 6 matching bases. Trimming shortened V by 3 bases and J by 2 bases, and 7 bases separated the two germline ends. The CDR3 contains 13 residues. Germline V CDR1 and CDR2: SGHNT, YENEEA. Here the CDR3 DNA reads TGTGCCAGCAGCTTGGACAGCAACACTGAAGCTTTCTTT. It encodes CASSLDSNTEAFF.

A remark on this clone: This CDR3 is also generated by other DNA sequences in the sample. The rearrangement joins TRBV2 to TRBJ2-5; D gene unclear. V lost 0 bases to trimming and J lost 5 bases, with 4 bases between them. Per germline, CDR1 SNHLY and CDR2 FYNNEI. This CDR3 spans 12 amino acids. The CDR3 protein is CASSEASETQYF. As DNA, the CDR3 is TGTGCCAGCAGTGAAGCAAGTGAGACCCAGTACTTC.

This chain joins TRBV4-2 and TRBJ2-1; 13 bases fit TRBD2. V was pared by 3 bases and J by 6 bases, with 5 bases of the junction left unmatched. CDR3 size: 16 residues. Germline V CDR1 and CDR2: LGHNA, YNFKEQ. CDR3 residues: CASSQVLAGGPNEQFF. The CDR3 bases are TGTGCCAGCAGCCAGGTACTAGCGGGAGGGCCCAATGAGCAGTTCTTC.

This clone showed up just a few times. The V gene is TRBV28, the J gene TRBJ1-4; D remains unclear. Germline-derived CDR1 and CDR2 are MDHEN and SYDVKM. The CDR3 covers 12 residues. The V gene lost 2 bases and the J gene lost 3 bases, with 1 base spanning the gap. The CDR3 DNA is TGTGCCAGCAGTTTAGCTAATGAAAAACTGTTTTTT. Translating gives CASSLANEKLFF.

The chain has TRBV6-5 and TRBJ1-5, with unresolved D. Trimming shortened V by 0 bases and J by 0 bases, and 6 bases separated the two germline ends. CDR3 length: 15 amino acids. Germline CDR1 reads MNHEY; CDR2 reads SVGAGI. Written as DNA, the CDR3 is TGTGCCAGCAGTTACTCTCCAGATAGCAATCAGCCCCAGCATTTT. This codes for CASSYSPDSNQPQHF.

This clone showed up just a few times. This rearrangement joins TRBV7-3 to TRBJ2-1; 8 positions match TRBD2. CDR3 length equals 15 residues. Unmatched junction bases numbered 12, after V lost 6 bases and J lost 8 bases. Germline V gene lookup returns CDR1 SGHTA and CDR2 FQGTGA. CDR3 protein: CASSPSGSARDEQFF. In DNA, the CDR3 is TGTGCCAGCAGTCCCAGCGGGAGCGCGCGGGATGAGCAGTTCTTC.

This clone was counted ten times or more. The chain combines TRBV6-1 with TRBJ1-2; tentative D call: TRBD1 (5 bases). This CDR3 region has 14 residues. V lost 6 bases and J lost 4, with 15 bases in between. Germline CDR1 is MNHNS and CDR2 is SASEGT. The CDR3 DNA reads TGTGCCAGCAGCCGTACTCAGGGACCCTATGGCTACACCTTC. Protein product: CASSRTQGPYGYTF.

This clone was found once. The genes are TRBV4-2 and TRBJ2-6; weak D call: TRBD1 (6 bases). The CDR3 consists of 17 residues. Trimming shortened V by 2 bases and J by 3 bases, and 14 bases separated the two germline ends. Germline values: CDR1 LGHNA, CDR2 YNFKEQ. The CDR3 protein is CASSQQTGQGGANVLTF. The CDR3 bases are TGTGCCAGCAGCCAACAAACAGGGCAGGGTGGGGCCAACGTCCTGACTTTC.

This chain links TRBV6-5 with TRBJ1-1, with D perhaps matching TRBD1 (6 bases). V shed 6 bases and J shed 0 bases, with 11 bases lying between them. Germline values: CDR1 MNHEY, CDR2 SVGAGI. The CDR3 extends over 14 amino acids. Here the CDR3 DNA reads TGTGCCAGCAGGGACAGCACCATGAACACTGAAGCTTTCTTT. Residues: CASRDSTMNTEAFF.

About this clone: This sample includes further DNA sequences coding for the same CDR3. The rearrangement joins TRBV14 to TRBJ2-7; no clear D. Germline V CDR1 and CDR2: SGHDN, FVKESK. V was trimmed by 0 bases and J by 4 bases, leaving 7 bases between them. This CDR3 has 13 amino acids. The CDR3 region has the DNA TGTGCCAGCAGCCAAGAACTGGGGTACGAGCAGTACTTC. It specifies CASSQELGYEQYF.

The rearrangement joins TRBV7-2 to TRBJ1-5; the D is unclear. Trimming removed 5 bases at V and 5 bases at J, with 13 bases between. Per the germline V gene, CDR1 is SGHTA and CDR2 is FQGNSA. The CDR3 consists of 14 residues. The CDR3: CASSRRLSDQPQHF. The CDR3 bases are TGTGCCAGCAGCCGGCGCCTAAGCGATCAGCCCCAGCATTTT. The complete variable domain, with remaining parts taken from reference TRBV7-2 and TRBJ1-5, reads GAGVSQSPSNKVTEKGKDVELRCDPISGHTALYWYRQSLGQGLEFLIYFQGNSAPDKSGLPSDRFSAERTGGSVSTLTIQRTQQEDSAVYLCASSRRLSDQPQHFGDGTRLSIL.

Here the CDR3 DNA reads TGTGCCAGCAGTTTACAGACTAGCGGGAGGGCCGTCACTAGGAATGAGCAGTTCTTC. Encoded protein: CASSLQTSGRAVTRNEQFF. The rearrangement joins TRBV27 to TRBJ2-1; 14 bases fit TRBD2. V was pared by 2 bases and J by 7 bases, with 13 bases of the junction left unmatched. Germline values: CDR1 MNHEY, CDR2 SMNVEV (reference sequence). CDR3 length: 19 residues.

For the CDR3, the DNA is TGTGCCAGCAGTTTCCGGGGACAGGGCTCTGGCTACACCTTC. It yields the protein CASSFRGQGSGYTF. J is TRBJ1-2 and V is TRBV28; 9 positions match TRBD1. The V gene end was trimmed by 3 bases and the J gene end by 7 bases; junction bases not matched to a gene: 6. Germline CDR1 is MDHEN and CDR2 is SYDVKM. The CDR3 has 14 residues.

The V call is TRBV30, the J call TRBJ2-1, with D maybe TRBD2 (5 bases). CDR3 length: 15 residues. Germline V CDR1 and CDR2: GTSNPN, SVGIG (reference sequence). The V end lost 4 bases, the J end lost 5 bases, and 18 bases lay between the germline ends. The CDR3 DNA reads TGTGCCTGGATTGGTAAGGGCGGGCCGAACAATGAGCAGTTCTTC. It is translated as CAWIGKGGPNNEQFF.

V usage is TRBV5-1 and J usage is TRBJ1-2; D remains unclear. Germline assignment: CDR1 SGHRS and CDR2 YFSETQ. V shed 7 bases and J shed 4 bases, with 20 bases lying between them. The CDR3 runs 15 residues. The CDR3: CASSETPGQIYGYTF. CDR3 DNA: TGCGCCAGCTCGGAAACCCCAGGTCAGATCTATGGCTACACCTTC.

The chain couples TRBV6-5 to TRBJ1-1; 9 bases map to TRBD1. V was pared by 6 bases and J by 4 bases, with 6 bases of the junction left unmatched. Germline lookup yields CDR1 MNHEY and CDR2 SVGAGI. CDR3 size: 14 residues. CDR3 region: CASRQQGAGTEAFF. As DNA, the CDR3 is TGTGCCAGCAGACAACAGGGGGCAGGCACTGAAGCTTTCTTT.

The rearrangement links TRBV18 to TRBJ1-2; D ambiguous. Germline CDR1 is KGHSH and CDR2 is LQKENI. The CDR3 runs 14 residues. Trimming stripped 4 bases from V and 4 bases from J, with 13 bases between. CDR3 in amino acids: CASSREGTGYGYTF. The CDR3 DNA sequence: TGTGCCAGCTCACGCGAGGGTACGGGCTATGGCTACACCTTC.

The chain recombines TRBV6-6 with TRBJ1-1; the D gene is possibly TRBD1 (5 bases). V lost 11 bases and J 3 bases, leaving 16 bases between the germline ends. Per the germline V gene, CDR1 is MNHNY and CDR2 is SVGAGI (reference sequence). The CDR3 loop spans 13 amino acids. For the CDR3, the DNA is TGTGCCGCCCAGCCGGGGCTGTACACTGAAGCTTTCTTT. This codes for CAAQPGLYTEAFF.

Concerning this clone: Additional DNA sequences in this sample encode the identical CDR3. V usage is TRBV20-1 and J usage is TRBJ1-1, with TRBD1 as a possible D gene (5 bases). Germline lookup yields CDR1 DFQATT and CDR2 SNEGSKA (reference sequence). The V end lost 1 base, the J end lost 6 bases, and 6 bases lay between the germline ends. CDR3 length: 11 residues. In DNA, the CDR3 is TGCAGTGCTAGAGGGGGCGCTGAAGCTTTCTTT. As protein: CSARGGAEAFF.

The chain is built from TRBV7-2 and TRBJ2-5, with D perhaps matching TRBD2 (6 bases). This CDR3 is 13 amino acids long. Trimming stripped 1 base from V and 6 bases from J, with 9 bases between. The germline gives CDR1 SGHTA, CDR2 FQGNSA. This CDR3 is CASSLEGRKTQYF. The CDR3 nucleotides are TGTGCCAGCAGCTTAGAGGGGAGGAAGACCCAGTACTTC. The entire variable domain, with the rest obtained from reference TRBV7-2 and TRBJ2-5, is as follows: GAGVSQSPSNKVTEKGKDVELRCDPISGHTALYWYRQSLGQGLEFLIYFQGNSAPDKSGLPSDRFSAERTGGSVSTLTIQRTQQEDSAVYLCASSLEGRKTQYFGPGTRLLVL.

The V call is TRBV11-2, the J call TRBJ2-3, with D perhaps being TRBD1 or TRBD2 (5 bases each). The CDR3 length is 16 residues. Germline V gives CDR1 SGHAT, CDR2 FQNNGV. Trimming stripped 5 bases from V and 3 bases from J, with 18 bases between. For the CDR3, the DNA is TGTGCCAGCAGCCCGGGACGTAATGCCCTGACAGATACGCAGTATTTT. Encoded protein: CASSPGRNALTDTQYF.

The rearrangement links TRBV19 to TRBJ1-4; D gene uncertain. From germline, CDR1 is LNHDA and CDR2 SQIVND (reference sequence). This CDR3 is built from 17 residues. Trimming pared 1 base from V and 10 bases from J, leaving 22 bases between. The DNA for the CDR3 is TGTGCCAGTAGTATAGTGATCGGGAAACCGTCGGACGGAAAACTGTTTTTT. This gives the protein CASSIVIGKPSDGKLFF. Filled out from reference TRBV19 and TRBJ1-4, the complete variable domain reads DGGITQSPKYLFRKEGQNVTLSCEQNLNHDAMYWYRQDPGQGLRLIYYSQIVNDFQKGDIAEGYSVSREKKESFPLTVTSAQKNPTAFYLCASSIVIGKPSDGKLFFGSGTQLSVL.

This chain uses TRBV2 with TRBJ2-7; TRBD1 is a possible D gene (5 bases). V was shortened by 4 bases and J by 2 bases, with 12 bases between the two germline ends. The CDR3 spans 14 residues. Germline CDR1 is SNHLY and CDR2 is FYNNEI. As DNA, the CDR3 is TGTGCCAGCAGTGCAGGGCTCCCTCCCTACGAGCAGTACTTC. Translated: CASSAGLPPYEQYF.

J is TRBJ1-2 and V is TRBV5-1; the D is unclear. Trimming pared 2 bases from V and 0 bases from J, leaving 11 bases between. This CDR3 comprises 15 residues. CDR1 and CDR2 (germline): SGHRS, YFSETQ. As DNA, the CDR3 is TGCGCCAGCAGCTTCCTCACCGGGACTAACTATGGCTACACCTTC. Translation gives CASSFLTGTNYGYTF.

This clone was detected only once. The chain combines TRBV6-6 with TRBJ1-1, with a weak D call TRBD1 (6 bases). Germline values: CDR1 MNHNY, CDR2 SVGAGI (reference sequence). This CDR3 is built from 15 residues. Trimming removed 6 bases at V and 2 bases at J, with 16 bases between. CDR3 amino acids: CASRTSAGANTEAFF. Here the CDR3 DNA reads TGTGCCAGCAGAACCTCGGCGGGGGCAAACACTGAAGCTTTCTTT.

This clone was observed a handful of times. This rearrangement joins TRBV5-4 to TRBJ2-1, with 10 bases that match TRBD2. Germline trimming cut 3 bases from V and 7 bases from J; bases unmatched to any gene: 7. The CDR3 loop spans 15 amino acids. The germline V gene encodes CDR1 SGHNT and CDR2 YYREEE (reference sequence). The chain's CDR3 is CASSSVAGGGNEQFF. CDR3 sequence (DNA): TGTGCCAGCAGCTCCGTAGCGGGAGGAGGAAATGAGCAGTTCTTC.

The chain carries TRBV28 and TRBJ2-6; tentatively, D is TRBD1 (5 bases). The ends were cut back, 3 bases at V and 4 bases at J, with 10 bases in the middle. This CDR3 is built from 15 residues. Germline CDR1 MDHEN, CDR2 SYDVKM. The CDR3 DNA follows: TGTGCCAGCAGTTTGTGGCAGGGCGGGGCCAACGTCCTGACTTTC. Its translation: CASSLWQGGANVLTF.